These T cell receptor beta chains were read from a single sample in a study of shared T cell receptors in the human thymus. Only in-frame clones appear in the TCRdb table, and some are missing; sequencing was by immunoSEQ multiplex PCR. The sample lists approximately 580,000 clones, around three quarters seen once, with less than 0.015% in the top ten. Separately, the same data were catalogued under a study of human thymus T cells.

Sequenced material: thymocytes. These receptor sequences come from a boy less than two years old with a congenital heart defect. Both conserved end residues are part of each CDR3. Each record gives: D gene, J gene, CDR3 length, V gene, clone size, CDR3 DNA, CDR3 protein. The D gene is left open where the match is weak. Clone size is given for some rows only: seen once, a few or many times, or a class if the clone is expanded.

-	TRBJ2-5	13	TRBV29-1	few	TGCAGCGTTGTGTATGCAGGGCCAGAGACCCAGTACTTC	CSVVYAGPETQYF
TRBD2	TRBJ2-7	15	TRBV9	-	TGTGCCAGCAGCGGAAGGGACTACCCTTCCTACGAGCAGTACTTC	CASSGRDYPSYEQYF
TRBD2	TRBJ2-1	18	TRBV28	-	TGTGCCAGCAGTCAAGCCCCGGGGCGGACTAGCGGTTACAATGAGCAGTTCTTC	CASSQAPGRTSGYNEQFF
-	TRBJ2-7	17	TRBV27	-	TGTGCCAGCAGTTTATCGAGCTATTCACAGCTCGACTACGAGCAGTACTTC	CASSLSSYSQLDYEQYF
-	TRBJ2-3	14	TRBV7-8	-	TGTGCCAGTTACTGGGGCGGACCCACAGATACGCAGTATTTT	CASYWGGPTDTQYF
-	TRBJ1-2	18	TRBV14	-	TGTGCCAGCAGCCCAGAAATTGGCACAGATCCCAGGGGCTCTGGCTACACCTTC	CASSPEIGTDPRGSGYTF
TRBD1	TRBJ1-1	15	TRBV6-5	-	TGTGCCAGCAGTCAACCGGGACAGGTGAACACTGAAGCTTTCTTT	CASSQPGQVNTEAFF
-	TRBJ1-5	16	TRBV4-1	-	TGCGCCAGCAGCCGGACGGCTCAGGGTTATAATCAGCCCCAGCATTTT	CASSRTAQGYNQPQHF
TRBD2	TRBJ2-7	20	TRBV4-1	once	TGCGCCAGCAGCCAAGGTCAGGTTTCGTATAGCGGGGCGAGACCCTACGAGCAGTACTTC	CASSQGQVSYSGARPYEQYF
TRBD2	TRBJ2-7	16	TRBV11-2	-	TGTGCCAGCAGCCTAGCAAAGCGGGGAGAAGCCTCCGAGCAGTACTTC	CASSLAKRGEASEQYF
TRBD2	TRBJ2-1	17	TRBV5-4	-	TGTGCCAGCAGCCGTCCTAGCGGTCTAAGCTCCTACAATGAGCAGTTCTTC	CASSRPSGLSSYNEQFF
TRBD1	TRBJ2-7	13	TRBV2	-	TGTGCCAGCAGTGGACAGGGGAAGTACGAGCAGTACTTC	CASSGQGKYEQYF
TRBD2	TRBJ2-7	14	TRBV27	-	TGTGCCAGCAGTTTCTACTTGGGGGGGTACGAGCAGTACTTC	CASSFYLGGYEQYF
-	TRBJ2-7	17	TRBV7-9	-	TGTGCCAGCAGCTTAAGGGGGTCGGGTACCCTCTCCTACGAGCAGTACTTC	CASSLRGSGTLSYEQYF
TRBD2	TRBJ2-7	15	TRBV4-3	once	TGCGCCAGCAGCCCAGGGACTATTGCTGGCGACGAGCAGTACTTC	CASSPGTIAGDEQYF
TRBD1	TRBJ1-3	12	TRBV2	-	TGTGCCAGCGGACAGGGAGGAAACACCATATATTTT	CASGQGGNTIYF
TRBD2	TRBJ2-7	18	TRBV2	-	TGTGCCAGCAGTGCCCTGGAGCCTAGCGGGAGGGCCATCGACGAGCAGTACTTC	CASSALEPSGRAIDEQYF
TRBD1	TRBJ2-3	15	TRBV18	once	TGTGCCAGCTCACCACCGGGACAGGGGACAGATACGCAGTATTTT	CASSPPGQGTDTQYF
TRBD1	TRBJ2-1	17	TRBV4-3	-	TGCGCCAGCAGCCAAGATCCGTCGGGACAGGGATACAATGAGCAGTTCTTC	CASSQDPSGQGYNEQFF
TRBD2	TRBJ2-3	15	TRBV9	-	TGTGCCAGCAGCGTGGCTAGCGGGAGATCTGATACGCAGTATTTT	CASSVASGRSDTQYF
TRBD1	TRBJ2-7	14	TRBV30	-	TGTGCCTGGAGTACCACTGGACAGGGAGACGAGCAGTACTTC	CAWSTTGQGDEQYF
TRBD2	TRBJ2-1	15	TRBV5-1	few	TGCGCCAGCAGCTTAAGACTAGCGGAGAACAATGAGCAGTTCTTC	CASSLRLAENNEQFF
TRBD1	TRBJ1-1	14	TRBV28	-	TGTGCCAGCAGGCGACAGGGAATAGTCGCTGAAGCTTTCTTT	CASRRQGIVAEAFF
-	TRBJ2-1	16	TRBV7-6	-	TGTGCCAGCGTTGGGGGGCTAGCGGCAGCTTACAATGAGCAGTTCTTC	CASVGGLAAAYNEQFF
-	TRBJ2-5	15	TRBV4-1	-	TGCGCCAGCAGCCAAGTGCGGCACCTACAAGAGACCCAGTACTTC	CASSQVRHLQETQYF
-	TRBJ2-7	17	TRBV7-8	-	TGTGCCAGCAGCCCAACCCCCTACCTAGCGCACGTTTACGAGCAGTACTTC	CASSPTPYLAHVYEQYF
TRBD1	TRBJ1-2	19	TRBV2	-	TGTGCCAGCAGTGGGGGGGGAAACTCCGGGACAGGGCCATGCTATGGCTACACCTTC	CASSGGGNSGTGPCYGYTF
-	TRBJ2-7	14	TRBV6-5	-	TGTGCCAGCAGTTCAACGGACAGCTCCTACGAGCAGTACTTC	CASSSTDSSYEQYF
TRBD2	TRBJ2-1	17	TRBV5-4	-	TGTGCCAGCAGCTTGGTTTGTCCTAGCGGAGACAACAATGAGCAGTTCTTC	CASSLVCPSGDNNEQFF